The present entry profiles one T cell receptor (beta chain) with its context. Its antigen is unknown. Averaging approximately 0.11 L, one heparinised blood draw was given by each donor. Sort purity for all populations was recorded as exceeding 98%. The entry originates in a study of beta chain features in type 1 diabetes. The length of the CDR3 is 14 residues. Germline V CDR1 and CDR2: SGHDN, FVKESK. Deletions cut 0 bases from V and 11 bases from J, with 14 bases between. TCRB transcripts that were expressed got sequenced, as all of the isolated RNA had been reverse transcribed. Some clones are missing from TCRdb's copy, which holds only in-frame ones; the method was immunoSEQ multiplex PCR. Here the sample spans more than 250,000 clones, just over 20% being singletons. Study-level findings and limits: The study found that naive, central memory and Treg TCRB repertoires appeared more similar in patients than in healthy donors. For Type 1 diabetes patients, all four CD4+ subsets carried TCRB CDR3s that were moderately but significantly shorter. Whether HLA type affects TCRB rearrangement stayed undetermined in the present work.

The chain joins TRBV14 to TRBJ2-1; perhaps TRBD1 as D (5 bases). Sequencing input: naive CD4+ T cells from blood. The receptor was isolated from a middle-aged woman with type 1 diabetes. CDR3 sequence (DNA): TGTGCCAGCAGCCAAGATCTTAGGGGTGGACAGCAGTTCTTC. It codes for CASSQDLRGGQQFF.